Following are 15 T cell receptor beta chains from one sample sequenced in a study of PD-L1 blockade in urothelial cancer. Measured with immunoSEQ multiplex PCR; TCRdb has only the in-frame clones, and not every one. Among roughly 120,000 clones listed, roughly 84% were seen once. The time point here: pretreatment peripheral blood. Sequenced here: PBMCs, sampled around atezolizumab (anti-PD-L1) treatment. The receptors stem from a man aged 50 to 60 with urothelial cancer.

This chain links TRBV27 with TRBJ1-5; a weak D match, TRBD1 (5 bases). The germline V and J ends were trimmed by 5 bases and 0 bases, with 17 bases remaining between them. The CDR3 runs to 17 residues. Germline V lookup: CDR1 MNHEY, CDR2 SMNVEV (reference sequence). This chain's CDR3 is CASSQLGGSGSNQPQHF. CDR3 DNA: TGTGCCAGCAGTCAGCTCGGGGGTTCGGGTAGCAATCAGCCCCAGCATTTT.

This chain uses TRBV19 with TRBJ2-2; 9 bases line up with TRBD2. CDR3 length: 15 amino acids. Germline assignment: CDR1 LNHDA and CDR2 SQIVND (reference sequence). The ends lost 7 bases at V and 6 bases at J; junction bases unmatched: 9. The CDR3 loop reads CASKIAGESAGELFF. The CDR3 DNA reads as TGTGCCAGTAAAATAGCGGGAGAGTCTGCCGGGGAGCTGTTTTTT.

The sample holds a few counts of this clone. The genes are TRBV18 and TRBJ2-3; 10 bases map to TRBD1. CDR3 length: 15 residues. Germline V gene data show CDR1 as KGHSH and CDR2 as LQKENI. With V trimmed by 5 bases and J by 3 bases, 5 bases remained unmatched. CDR3 region: CASSTGQGRTDTQYF. The CDR3 nucleotides are TGTGCCAGCTCAACGGGACAGGGGAGGACAGATACGCAGTATTTT.

The chain combines TRBV7-2 with TRBJ1-2, with 7 bases matching TRBD1. CDR1 and CDR2 from the germline V gene are SGHTA and FQGNSA. Unmatched junction bases numbered 5, after V lost 4 bases and J lost 6 bases. This CDR3 has 13 residues. Here the CDR3 reads CASSYRGHNGYTF. CDR3 DNA: TGTGCCAGCAGCTATAGGGGGCACAATGGCTACACCTTC.

The CDR3 DNA reads TGCGCCAGCAGCCAAATCGGGACCGGGAGGGGAAGTGGAGGCTACACCTTC. Translation gives CASSQIGTGRGSGGYTF. The genes are TRBV4-1 and TRBJ1-2; maybe TRBD1 (5 bases). The germline CDR1 and CDR2 sequences are MGHRA and YSYEKL. The CDR3 is made up of 17 amino acids. The V end lost 2 bases, the J end lost 8 bases, and 24 bases lay between the germline ends.

This chain links TRBV7-2 with TRBJ2-7, with 10 positions matching TRBD2. The J segment lost 2 bases and the V segment lost 1 base, leaving 5 bases of the junction unmatched. The CDR3 sequence is 16 residues long. CDR1 is SGHTA and CDR2 is FQGNSA in the germline V gene. Written as DNA, the CDR3 is TGTGCCAGCAGCTTAGTGGCTAGCGGGAGTGCCTACGAGCAGTACTTC. Translated, it gives CASSLVASGSAYEQYF.

CDR3 sequence: CASIQNTEAFF. CDR3 DNA sequence: TGTGCCAGCATCCAGAACACTGAAGCTTTCTTT. V is TRBV28 and J is TRBJ1-1; D uncertain. The germline V and J ends were trimmed by 7 bases and 1 base, with 4 bases remaining between them. Germline V gene lookup returns CDR1 MDHEN and CDR2 SYDVKM. The CDR3 is 11 residues long.

This sequence joins TRBV6-5 and TRBJ2-3; 8 bases match TRBD2. Germline assignment: CDR1 MNHEY and CDR2 SVGAGI. V lost 6 bases and J lost 3; bases outside the gene matches: 5. The length of the CDR3 is 14 residues. The CDR3 DNA follows: TGTGCCAGCAGGACCGGCGGGAGGACAGATACGCAGTATTTT. Its translation is CASRTGGRTDTQYF.

The V gene is TRBV2, the J gene TRBJ1-5; 7 bases are a match to TRBD1. Germline V CDR1 and CDR2: SNHLY, FYNNEI. The CDR3 length is 15 residues. Trimming at V came to 7 bases and at J to 10 bases, leaving 16 bases not matched to a gene. CDR3 protein: CASTVQGTLDLPQHF. DNA for the CDR3: TGTGCCAGCACCGTACAGGGGACCTTGGATCTACCCCAGCATTTT.

This clone was recorded at least ten times. A junction boundary mismatches the germline segment, possibly from a read error. The chain links TRBV19 to TRBJ2-4; tentatively, D is TRBD1 (5 bases). CDR3 length: 16 amino acids. CDR1 LNHDA and CDR2 SQIVND come from the germline V gene (reference sequence). This CDR3 is CASSVDSYYGKNIQYF. The CDR3 DNA is TGTGCCAGTAGTGTAGACAGTTATTATGGCAAAAACATTCAGTACTTC.

The CDR3 reads CASSVVGSSAGELFF. CDR3 nucleotides: TGTGCCAGCAGCGTAGTGGGGAGCTCCGCCGGGGAGCTGTTTTTT. The V and J genes are TRBV9 and TRBJ2-2; possible D gene TRBD2, 5 bases. The CDR3 sequence is 15 residues long. V was trimmed by 0 bases and J by 6 bases, leaving 12 bases between them. Germline V gene sequence: CDR1 SGDLS, CDR2 YYNGEE.

J is TRBJ1-4 and V is TRBV7-9, with TRBD1 as a possible D gene (5 bases). Trimming left V 3 bases short and J 2 bases short, with 7 bases between. Germline V gene lookup returns CDR1 SEHNR and CDR2 FQNEAQ (reference sequence). The CDR3 is made up of 14 amino acids. The DNA of the CDR3 is TGTGCCAGCAGCTTGGGGGGGACTAATGAAAAACTGTTTTTT. Translation gives CASSLGGTNEKLFF.

This clone was counted between two and nine times. The chain is built from TRBV25-1 and TRBJ2-3; TRBD2 is a possible D gene (6 bases). The germline V gene has CDR1 MGHDK and CDR2 SYGVNS. This CDR3 has 14 amino acids. The V end lost 2 bases, the J end lost 5 bases, and 11 bases lay between the germline ends. Here the CDR3 reads CASSETRGIDTQYF. In DNA, the CDR3 is TGTGCCAGCAGTGAAACTCGCGGGATAGATACGCAGTATTTT.

This chain links TRBV29-1 with TRBJ2-3; TRBD2 matches 11 bases. Germline V CDR1 and CDR2: SQVTM, ANQGSEA. V lost 7 bases and J lost 3; bases outside the gene matches: 9. CDR3 length: 15 residues. The CDR3 DNA follows: TGCAGCGCAGTAGCGGGAGGGGGCCCGACAGATACGCAGTATTTT. Protein product: CSAVAGGGPTDTQYF.

The chain has TRBV28 and TRBJ2-3; tentatively, D is TRBD2 (5 bases). The CDR3 consists of 17 residues. Germline CDR1 MDHEN, CDR2 SYDVKM. The V and J ends lost 5 bases and 4 bases respectively, with 22 bases between them. The CDR3 sequence: CASSQSSVRAISDTQYF. The CDR3 nucleotides read TGTGCCAGCAGTCAAAGTAGCGTACGGGCCATATCAGATACGCAGTATTTT.